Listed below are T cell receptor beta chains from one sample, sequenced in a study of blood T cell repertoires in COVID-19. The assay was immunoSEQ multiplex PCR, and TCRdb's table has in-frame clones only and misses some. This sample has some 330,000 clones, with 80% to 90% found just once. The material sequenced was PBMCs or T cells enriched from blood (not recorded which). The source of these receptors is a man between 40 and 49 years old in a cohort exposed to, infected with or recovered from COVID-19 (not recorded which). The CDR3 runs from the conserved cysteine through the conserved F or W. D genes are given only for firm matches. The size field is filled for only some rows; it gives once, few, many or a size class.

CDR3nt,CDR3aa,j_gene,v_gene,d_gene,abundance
TGTGCCAGCAGTCGAACTCGCTTCCACGATGAGCAGTTCTTC,CASSRTRFHDEQFF,TRBJ2-1,TRBV28,.,.
TGTGCCAGCAGTTTGCGGACTAGCGGGAGATTCGGGAATGAGCAGTTCTTC,CASSLRTSGRFGNEQFF,TRBJ2-1,TRBV5-6,TRBD2,few
TGTGCCAGCAGCCCCCGGGACAGGGGACTCTCTGGGGCCAACGTCCTGACTTTC,CASSPRDRGLSGANVLTF,TRBJ2-6,TRBV3-1/TRBV3-2,TRBD1,.
TGTGCCAGTAGTAAGGGGCATGAGCAGTTCTTC,CASSKGHEQFF,TRBJ2-1,TRBV19,.,.
TGTGCCAGCAGCCACGGGGTCCCCGAGCAGTACTTC,CASSHGVPEQYF,TRBJ2-7,TRBV11-2,.,.
TGTGCCATCAGCCCCGGACAGGGAACAGGAGACAATCAGCCCCAGCATTTT,CAISPGQGTGDNQPQHF,TRBJ1-5,TRBV10-3,TRBD1,.
TGCAGCGTTTTGACTAGCCAATCTAGTGCTAGCACAGATACGCAGTATTTT,CSVLTSQSSASTDTQYF,TRBJ2-3,TRBV29-1,TRBD2,.
TGTGCCAGCAGCTTAGAGAGCGGGATCAACAATGAGCAGTTCTTC,CASSLESGINNEQFF,TRBJ2-1,TRBV7-2,TRBD2,.
TGTGCCAGCAGTACAGGGAATTCACCCCTCCACTTT,CASSTGNSPLHF,TRBJ1-6,TRBV2,.,.
TGTGCCAGCACCCTGTCCTACAATGAGCAGTTCTTC,CASTLSYNEQFF,TRBJ2-1,TRBV7-9,.,.
TGTGCCAGCAGTGAGAGCGGCTGGAACACCGGGGAGCTGTTTTTT,CASSESGWNTGELFF,TRBJ2-2,TRBV6-1,.,.
TGTGCCAGCAGAGGACTACCGAACACCGGGGAGCTGTTTTTT,CASRGLPNTGELFF,TRBJ2-2,TRBV6-5,.,.
TGTGCCAGCACCCCTAGGGGGCAGAACACCGGGGAGCTGTTTTTT,CASTPRGQNTGELFF,TRBJ2-2,TRBV5-4,TRBD1,.
TGTGCCAGTAGTTGGTCAGGGGGATCGTATAGCGCCGGGGAGCTGTTTTTT,CASSWSGGSYSAGELFF,TRBJ2-2,TRBV19,TRBD1,.
TGTGCCAGCAGCTCAGGAGGGAACACAGATACGCAGTATTTT,CASSSGGNTDTQYF,TRBJ2-3,TRBV5-4,.,.